This TCR beta chain comes out of a study of T-cell memory formation after mild COVID-19. Findings and caveats of the study: Pre-infection memory already had some responding clones, implying cross-reactive memory joined.

The CDR3 sequence is 16 residues long. With 0 bases removed from V and 4 bases from J, the gap between germline ends came to 10 bases. CDR1 and CDR2 (germline): LGHNA, YSLEER. MiXCR was run by TCRdb on the 5' RACE reads, yielding one entry per CDR3 protein. The repertoire includes 390,000 or so distinct CDR3 sequences, around a sixth of them detected once, and about 22% sits in the top ten. This clonotype was seen more than once but under ten times. The antigen remains undetermined. This chain links TRBV4-3 with TRBJ2-6, with D uncertain. The clonotype comes from a young man who had mild COVID-19 (a few samples of this study predate the infection). Cell type and time point are not known. The sequenced sample was PBMCs or a T cell subset sorted from them (not recorded which). The CDR3 DNA sequence: TGCGCCAGCAGCCAAGATATATTAGCCGGGGCCAACGTCCTGACTTTC. Amino acids: CASSQDILAGANVLTF.